The 23 T cell receptor beta chains reported below all come from one sample, sequenced in a study of T-cell reconstitution after alpha-beta-depleted transplantation in children. Using unique molecular identifiers, the investigators prepared the TCRbeta library. TCRdb used MiXCR to reprocess the PCR reads, holding one entry per CDR3 protein. Of 450,000 to 600,000 distinct CDR3 sequences listed, roughly 18% are singletons. The sequences come from PBMCs from the stem cell graft donor, collected from the stem cell graft. These receptors all stem from a human donor who donated a stem cell graft to a child with acute lymphoblastic leukemia.

The chain combines TRBV3-1 with TRBJ2-3; 15 bases agree with TRBD2. CDR1 is LGHDT, CDR2 YNNKEL, per germline (reference sequence). The CDR3 runs 20 residues. The J segment lost 4 bases and the V segment lost 4 bases, leaving 15 bases of the junction unmatched. The CDR3 DNA reads TGTGCCAGCAGCCCAAAAGGGACTAGCGGGAGGTACCTTGAGGCAGATACGCAGTATTTT. Residues: CASSPKGTSGRYLEADTQYF.

V is TRBV5-6 and J is TRBJ2-3; D possibly corresponds to TRBD2 (6 bases). Trimming pared 0 bases from V and 4 bases from J, leaving 6 bases between. Germline assignment: CDR1 SGHDT and CDR2 YYEEEE. The CDR3 loop spans 13 amino acids. The CDR3 DNA reads TGTGCCAGCAGCTTGGGGGAGGCAGATACGCAGTATTTT. This encodes CASSLGEADTQYF. The whole variable domain, remainder taken from reference TRBV5-6 and TRBJ2-3, is DAGVTQSPTHLIKTRGQQVTLRCSPKSGHDTVSWYQQALGQGPQFIFQYYEEEERQRGNFPDRFSGHQFPNYSSELNVNALLLGDSALYLCASSLGEADTQYFGPGTRLTVL.

The rearrangement uses TRBV6-2 or TRBV6-3 and TRBJ1-5; weak D call: TRBD1 (6 bases). V was trimmed by 2 bases and J by 5 bases, leaving 10 bases between them. Germline CDR1 and CDR2: MNHEY and SVGEGT. The CDR3 sequence is 14 residues long. The CDR3 coding sequence is TGTGCCAGCAGTTACGGAAAGGGGGATCAGCCCCAGCATTTT. Translating gives CASSYGKGDQPQHF.

This clonotype turned up a few times. The chain joins TRBV24-1 to TRBJ1-5, with unresolved D. Germline assignment: CDR1 KGHDR and CDR2 SFDVKD. There are 12 residues in the CDR3. V was cut by 3 bases and J by 4 bases, with 3 bases left in between. CDR3 residues: CATSDDNQPQHF. The CDR3 DNA sequence: TGTGCCACCAGTGATGATAATCAGCCCCAGCATTTT.

This clonotype was counted a few times. The V call is TRBV29-1, the J call TRBJ2-7; a weak D match, TRBD2 (6 bases). V shed 4 bases and J shed 0 bases, with 10 bases lying between them. Looked up from germline, CDR1 is SQVTM and CDR2 is ANQGSEA. The CDR3 covers 13 residues. In DNA form, the CDR3 reads TGCAGCGTTGTATGGCGGGGCTCCTACGAGCAGTACTTC. This codes for CSVVWRGSYEQYF.

A few counts support this clonotype. The chain joins TRBV4-2 to TRBJ1-2; D uncertain. Germline-derived CDR1 and CDR2 are LGHNA and YNFKEQ. Trimming left V 2 bases short and J 1 base short, with 11 bases between. The CDR3 runs 15 residues. DNA for the CDR3: TGTGCCAGCAGCCAAAACAGCGCTAATAACTATGGCTACACCTTC. Protein product: CASSQNSANNYGYTF.

This rearrangement joins TRBV5-1 to TRBJ1-1; weak D call: TRBD1 (6 bases). V dropped 6 bases and J dropped 3 bases, with 18 bases sitting between them. Germline V gives CDR1 SGHRS, CDR2 YFSETQ. The CDR3 has 15 residues. The CDR3 protein is CASIPGHPPYTEAFF. For the CDR3, the DNA is TGCGCCAGCATTCCGGGACACCCCCCGTACACTGAAGCTTTCTTT.

The chain has TRBV30 and TRBJ1-1, with no clear D. CDR3 length equals 12 residues. V was clipped by 1 base and J by 9 bases, with 12 bases between them. Germline-derived CDR1 and CDR2 are GTSNPN and SVGIG (reference sequence). The CDR3 region has the DNA TGTGCCTGGAGTGGGGAGGGCCCCAAAGCTTTCTTT. Its translation is CAWSGEGPKAFF. The full variable domain, rest sourced from reference TRBV30 and TRBJ1-1, is SQTIHQWPATLVQPVGSPLSLECTVEGTSNPNLYWYRQAAGRGLQLLFYSVGIGQISSEVPQNLSASRPQDRQFILSSKKLLLSDSGFYLCAWSGEGPKAFFGQGTRLTVV.

V and J are TRBV7-9 and TRBJ1-1; 10 bases fit TRBD1. There are 13 residues in the CDR3. With V trimmed by 7 bases and J by 11 bases, 10 bases remained unmatched. Germline loops: CDR1 SEHNR, CDR2 FQNEAQ (reference sequence). The CDR3 region is CASKDRGDPGAFF. CDR3 coding DNA: TGTGCCAGCAAGGACAGGGGGGACCCGGGGGCTTTCTTT.

The V call is TRBV29-1, the J call TRBJ2-7; TRBD2 might be the D (6 bases). CDR1 and CDR2 from the germline V gene are SQVTM and ANQGSEA. The CDR3 covers 14 residues. Trimming cost V 5 bases and J 1 base, with 15 bases left between them. In DNA, the CDR3 is TGCAGCGTTCGGCGCCTAGCGACATCCTACGAGCAGTACTTC. This gives the protein CSVRRLATSYEQYF.

This clonotype has more than one count but fewer than ten. The rearrangement links TRBV3-1 to TRBJ2-1, with D possibly TRBD2 on 5 matching bases. The CDR3 is 12 amino acids. CDR1 and CDR2 from the germline V gene are LGHDT and YNNKEL (reference sequence). V was pared by 4 bases and J by 7 bases, with 8 bases between. The CDR3 DNA is TGTGCCAGCAGCCCTTGGGAGAATGAGCAGTTCTTC. Protein sequence: CASSPWENEQFF.

Ten or more counts support this clonotype. CDR3 region: CASRVSGANVLTF. The CDR3 DNA reads as TGTGCCAGCAGGGTTTCTGGGGCCAACGTCCTGACTTTC. The chain carries TRBV12-3 or TRBV12-4 and TRBJ2-6; no clear D. V lost 6 bases to trimming and J lost 1 base, with 4 bases between them. The CDR3 runs 13 residues.

This clonotype was counted between two and nine times. The chain employs TRBV10-2 and TRBJ1-1; no reliable D call. The germline V gene has CDR1 WSHSY and CDR2 SAAADI. This CDR3 spans 12 amino acids. The V end was cut by 5 bases, the J end by 4 bases, with 8 bases between. CDR3 in amino acids: CASSLLRTEAFF. The DNA for the CDR3 is TGCGCCAGCAGTTTGCTGCGCACTGAAGCTTTCTTT.

This clonotype was observed a few times. The genes are TRBV19 and TRBJ1-5; 10 bases agree with TRBD1. The CDR3 is made up of 16 amino acids. Losses at the gene ends were 4 bases for V and 3 bases for J; bases not matched to a gene: 6. Germline V lookup: CDR1 LNHDA, CDR2 SQIVND (reference sequence). Here the CDR3 reads CASSTPGTGDNQPQHF. The CDR3 DNA follows: TGTGCCAGTAGTACCCCGGGGACAGGGGACAATCAGCCCCAGCATTTT. Looking up the rest from reference TRBV19 and TRBJ1-5 gives the full variable domain: DGGITQSPKYLFRKEGQNVTLSCEQNLNHDAMYWYRQDPGQGLRLIYYSQIVNDFQKGDIAEGYSVSREKKESFPLTVTSAQKNPTAFYLCASSTPGTGDNQPQHFGDGTRLSIL.

The chain is built from TRBV6-5 and TRBJ2-1; 8 bases match TRBD1. The CDR3 runs 18 residues. V was clipped by 4 bases and J by 1 base; unmatched bases: 12. Germline CDR1 reads MNHEY; CDR2 reads SVGAGI. The CDR3: CASSFRQGWDLSYNEQFF. CDR3 sequence (DNA): TGTGCCAGCAGTTTCAGACAGGGGTGGGATTTGTCCTACAATGAGCAGTTCTTC.

This clonotype has only a few counts. V is TRBV5-1 and J is TRBJ2-7; D gene unclear. Germline V CDR1 and CDR2: SGHRS, YFSETQ. The CDR3 has 13 amino acids. Trimming cost V 0 bases and J 2 bases, with 6 bases left between them. The CDR3, as DNA: TGCGCCAGCAGCTTGGAACAGACCTACGAGCAGTACTTC. Translated: CASSLEQTYEQYF.

The gene calls are TRBV20-1 and TRBJ2-7; D gene uncertain. This CDR3 has 15 residues. The V gene lost 3 bases and the J gene lost 2 bases, with 17 bases spanning the gap. Germline V gene sequence: CDR1 DFQATT, CDR2 SNEGSKA (reference sequence). The CDR3 protein is CSASNTGSRPYEQYF. CDR3 nucleotide sequence: TGCAGTGCTAGTAATACCGGCTCCCGACCCTACGAGCAGTACTTC.

V and J are TRBV6-5 and TRBJ1-2; D is perhaps TRBD1 (6 bases). The CDR3 runs 14 residues. Trimming left V 0 bases short and J 4 bases short, with 9 bases between. Germline values: CDR1 MNHEY, CDR2 SVGAGI. CDR3 region: CASSYSKGGYGYTF. The CDR3 DNA reads as TGTGCCAGCAGTTACTCGAAAGGGGGCTATGGCTACACCTTC.

In this sample, this clonotype turned up a few times. The chain's CDR3 is CASSDVQGENIQYF. In DNA, the CDR3 is TGTGCCAGCAGTGATGTCCAGGGAGAGAACATTCAGTACTTC. This chain uses TRBV6-1 with TRBJ2-4; the D call may be TRBD1 or TRBD2 (5 bases each). V was pared by 3 bases and J by 7 bases, with 13 bases between. The germline V gene has CDR1 MNHNS and CDR2 SASEGT. The CDR3 is made up of 14 amino acids.

The rearrangement joins TRBV10-1 to TRBJ1-1, with no clear D. CDR1 WNHNN and CDR2 SYGVQD come from the germline V gene (reference sequence). With 1 base removed from V and 1 base from J, the gap between germline ends came to 10 bases. This CDR3 spans 15 amino acids. The DNA for the CDR3 is TGCGCCAGCAGTGAGTTAACAGCTGGGAACACTGAAGCTTTCTTT. Protein sequence: CASSELTAGNTEAFF.

This chain's CDR3 is CASARTGGYDQPQHF. CDR3 in DNA: TGCGCCAGCGCGAGGACAGGGGGTTACGATCAGCCCCAGCATTTT. The chain is built from TRBV5-1 and TRBJ1-5, with TRBD1 matching 10 bases. CDR1 is SGHRS, CDR2 YFSETQ, per germline. V was clipped by 7 bases and J by 5 bases; unmatched bases: 9. The CDR3 is made up of 15 amino acids.

This clonotype was recorded a few times. This chain links TRBV20-1 with TRBJ1-5; D ambiguous. The CDR3 totals 14 residues. Germline V lookup: CDR1 DFQATT, CDR2 SNEGSKA (reference sequence). Trimming took off 6 bases at V and 2 bases at J, with 14 bases between the two ends. The CDR3 protein is CSAHAVERNQPQHF. CDR3 DNA sequence: TGCAGTGCACATGCAGTGGAACGCAATCAGCCCCAGCATTTT.

The chain links TRBV14 to TRBJ2-7; D unresolved. Germline V gene lookup returns CDR1 SGHDN and CDR2 FVKESK. V was pared by 5 bases and J by 7 bases, with 9 bases between. CDR3 length equals 11 residues. CDR3 DNA: TGTGCCAGCAGCTCAACCTGGGAGCAGTACTTC. Protein sequence: CASSSTWEQYF.